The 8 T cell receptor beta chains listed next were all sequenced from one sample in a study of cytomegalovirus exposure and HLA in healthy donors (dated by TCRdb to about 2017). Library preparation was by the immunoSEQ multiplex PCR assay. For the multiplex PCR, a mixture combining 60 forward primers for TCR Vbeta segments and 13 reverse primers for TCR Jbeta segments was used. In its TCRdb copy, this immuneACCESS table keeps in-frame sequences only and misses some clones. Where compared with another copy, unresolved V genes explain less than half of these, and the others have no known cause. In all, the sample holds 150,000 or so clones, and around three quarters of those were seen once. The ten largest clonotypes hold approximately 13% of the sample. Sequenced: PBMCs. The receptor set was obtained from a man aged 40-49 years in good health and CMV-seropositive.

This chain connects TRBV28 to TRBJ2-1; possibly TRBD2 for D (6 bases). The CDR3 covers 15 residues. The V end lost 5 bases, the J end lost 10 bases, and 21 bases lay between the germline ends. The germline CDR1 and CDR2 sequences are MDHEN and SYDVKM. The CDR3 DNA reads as TGTGCCAGCAGTCTCTCTAGCGCTTTCCCATTGGAGCAGTTCTTC. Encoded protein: CASSLSSAFPLEQFF.

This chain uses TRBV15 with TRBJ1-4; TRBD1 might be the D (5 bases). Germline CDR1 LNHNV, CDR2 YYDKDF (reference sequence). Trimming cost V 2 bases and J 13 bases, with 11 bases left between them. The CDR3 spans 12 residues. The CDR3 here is CATSRQDQGLFF. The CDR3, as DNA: TGTGCCACCAGCAGACAGGACCAGGGACTGTTTTTT.

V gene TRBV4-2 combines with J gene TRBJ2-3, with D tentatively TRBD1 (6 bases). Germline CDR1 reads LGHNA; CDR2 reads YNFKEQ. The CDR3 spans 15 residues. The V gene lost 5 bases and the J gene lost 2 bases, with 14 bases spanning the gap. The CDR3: CASSVRQVLTDTQYF. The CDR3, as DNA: TGTGCCAGCAGCGTGAGACAGGTTCTCACAGATACGCAGTATTTT.

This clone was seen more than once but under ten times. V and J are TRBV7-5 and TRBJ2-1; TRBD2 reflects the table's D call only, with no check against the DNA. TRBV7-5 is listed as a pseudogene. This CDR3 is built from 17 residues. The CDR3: CVRTGTTEKNSYNEQFF. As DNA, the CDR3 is TGTGTCAGGACCGGGACTACGGAGAAAAACTCCTACAATGAGCAGTTCTTC.

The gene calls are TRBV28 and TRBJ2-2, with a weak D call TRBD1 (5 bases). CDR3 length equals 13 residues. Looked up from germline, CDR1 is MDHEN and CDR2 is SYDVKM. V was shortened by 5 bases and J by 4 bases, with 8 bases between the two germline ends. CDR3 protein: CASSLRVTGELFF. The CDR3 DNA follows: TGTGCCAGCAGTCTCAGGGTCACCGGGGAGCTGTTTTTT.

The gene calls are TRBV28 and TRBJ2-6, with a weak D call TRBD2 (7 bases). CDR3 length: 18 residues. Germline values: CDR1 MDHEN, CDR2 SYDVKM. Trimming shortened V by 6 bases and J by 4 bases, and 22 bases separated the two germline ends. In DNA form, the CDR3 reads TGTGCCAGCAGACGCGCAGGGCCCCGGGGGGCCGGGGCCAACGTCCTGACTTTC. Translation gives CASRRAGPRGAGANVLTF.

CDR3 protein: CASSQERGGAISYEQYF. CDR3 sequence (DNA): TGCGCCAGCAGCCAAGAACGTGGGGGGGCTATATCCTACGAGCAGTACTTC. This rearrangement joins TRBV4-3 to TRBJ2-7; TRBD2 is a possible D gene (7 bases). CDR1 is LGHNA, CDR2 YSLEER, per germline. The CDR3 runs to 17 residues. The V gene lost 0 bases and the J gene lost 1 base, with 16 bases spanning the gap.

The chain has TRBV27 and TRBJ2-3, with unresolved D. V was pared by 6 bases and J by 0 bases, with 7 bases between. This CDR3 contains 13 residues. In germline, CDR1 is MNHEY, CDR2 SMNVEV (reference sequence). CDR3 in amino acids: CASRESSTDTQYF. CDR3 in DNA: TGTGCCAGCAGGGAGTCTAGCACAGATACGCAGTATTTT.